This is a list of T cell receptor beta chains from one sample in a study of spatial heterogeneity in lung cancer. One entry per CDR3 protein results from TCRdb running MiXCR on the 5' RACE reads. Here the sample spans about 4,800 distinct CDR3 sequences, approximately 28% being singletons. Specimen: PBMCs, collected at surgery. All receptors derive from a male donor with early-stage non-small cell lung cancer. CDR3s include the opening cysteine and the closing phenylalanine or tryptophan. D genes are given only for firm matches. Clone size is shown for a subset of rows, as once, few, many or a class of expanded clone.

d_call clone_size j_call v_call cdr3_nt cdr3_aa
- medium-sized TRBJ2-7 TRBV5-6 TGTGCCAGCAGTCGCTGGGCCTACGAGCAGTACTTC CASSRWAYEQYF
TRBD1 medium-sized TRBJ2-5 TRBV18 TGTGCCAGCTCACCCTCGGACAGGAACCAAGAGACCCAGTACTTC CASSPSDRNQETQYF
- many TRBJ1-1 TRBV30 TGTGCCTGGAGTGTGGGGGCGAGGACTGAAGCTTTCTTT CAWSVGARTEAFF
TRBD2 - TRBJ2-3 TRBV29-1 TGCAGCGCAAAACCTTTAGCGGGCTCTTTCACAGATACGCAGTATTTT CSAKPLAGSFTDTQYF
- medium-sized TRBJ2-7 TRBV7-9 TGTGCCAGCAGCCCCCCCTTAAAGGGTCACGAGCAGTACTTC CASSPPLKGHEQYF
- many TRBJ1-2 TRBV3-1 TGTGCCAGCAGCATCTTTGACTATGGCTACACCTTC CASSIFDYGYTF
- few TRBJ1-3 TRBV29-1 TGCAGCGCAATCAGAGCTGGAAACACCATATATTTT CSAIRAGNTIYF
- - TRBJ1-2 TRBV9 TGTGCCAGCAGCTCTTCGGGTCGACCTCGTTATGGCTACACCTTC CASSSSGRPRYGYTF
- - TRBJ2-3 TRBV9 TGTGCCAGCAGCACCCTAGCGTCGAGCACAGATACGCAGTATTTT CASSTLASSTDTQYF
TRBD1 many TRBJ1-5 TRBV16 TGTGCCAGCAGCCAATCGGGACAGGGCGGACAGCCCCAGCATTTT CASSQSGQGGQPQHF
- few TRBJ2-4 TRBV27 TGTGCCAGCAGGCCACCGGGCCCGCCTAACATTCAGTACTTC CASRPPGPPNIQYF
TRBD1 hyperexpanded TRBJ2-7 TRBV27 TGTGCCAGCAGTTACTGGACAGGGGGCAGGTACGAGCAGTACTTC CASSYWTGGRYEQYF